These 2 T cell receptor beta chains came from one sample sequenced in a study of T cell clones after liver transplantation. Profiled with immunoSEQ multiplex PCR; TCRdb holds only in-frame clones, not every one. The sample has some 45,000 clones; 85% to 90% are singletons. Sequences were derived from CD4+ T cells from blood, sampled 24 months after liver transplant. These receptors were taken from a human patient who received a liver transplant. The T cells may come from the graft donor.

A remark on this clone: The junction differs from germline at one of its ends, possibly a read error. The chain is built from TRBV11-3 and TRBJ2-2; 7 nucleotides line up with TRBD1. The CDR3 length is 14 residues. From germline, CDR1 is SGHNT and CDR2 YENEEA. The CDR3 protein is CVSSFGTAQGELFF. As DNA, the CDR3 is TGTGTCAGCAGCTTCGGGACAGCCCAGGGGGAGCTGTTTTTT.

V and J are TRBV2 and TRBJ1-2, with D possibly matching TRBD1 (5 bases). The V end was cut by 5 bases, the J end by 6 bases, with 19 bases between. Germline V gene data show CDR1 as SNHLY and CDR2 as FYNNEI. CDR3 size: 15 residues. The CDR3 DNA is TGTGCCAGCAGTTGGAGGGGAGGGAGAAAGGATGGCTACACCTTC. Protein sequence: CASSWRGGRKDGYTF.